This entry is about one T cell receptor delta chain. This entry comes from a study of gamma-delta T cells after stem cell transplantation. The CDR3 consists of 16 residues. Trimming took off 5 bases at V and 1 base at J, with 17 bases between the two ends. Per the germline V gene, CDR1 is TSWWSYY and CDR2 is QGS. TCRdb redid the clone calls on the RT-PCR reads with CATT. The data hold 2,700 or so delta-chain clones, with around 21% observed a single time. The V and J genes are TRDV1 and TRDJ1; a weak D match, TRDD3 (6 bases). The sequencing input was gamma-delta T cells. The source of this sequence is a human donor. It is not recorded whose cells these are; they may come from a transplant donor. For the CDR3, the DNA is TGTGCTCTTGGGAAGGGGGGAGGGGATTTCACCGATAAACTCATCTTT. Translated: CALGKGGGDFTDKLIF.